This record covers a single T cell receptor beta chain. Its cognate antigen has yet to be identified. No base quality values were provided; no much bigger clone lies one nucleotide off. This sample was included in a study of cytomegalovirus exposure and HLA in healthy donors (dated by TCRdb to the late 2010s). As for the study more broadly: The roughly 650 repertoires of the first cohort and the 95 to 150 validation repertoires were produced on the same platform, according to a later analysis. The study was designed to test whether signatures of past pathogen exposure could be identified by cataloging public T cell receptors. Along with the approximately 670-subject first cohort, a separate validation cohort of more than 90 different subjects was used. High-throughput TCR immunosequencing, statistical association of individual TCRs with disease status, and machine learning were combined to predict cytomegalovirus infection status. On the study overall, not on this receptor specifically: Cytomegalovirus status was reported to be diagnosed by the classifier with high specificity and sensitivity in both the original and validation cohorts. A few of the identified cytomegalovirus-associated TCR beta chains were confirmed in vitro to be specific for cytomegalovirus antigens. All 110 or so repertoires were used to score co-occurrence in the validation cohort in a later analysis, because that analysis had no HLA typing for the cohort. Most TCR sequences were seen in very few donors, while some public TCRs were found in many individuals. According to the authors, the approach could potentially be generalized to other disease states and immunological phenotypes. A total of about 150 TCR beta chains were listed by the study as associated with cytomegalovirus. In a later analysis, TCRs clustered in the first cohort were found to also tend to co-occur in the roughly 110 validation repertoires, with approximately 95% of cluster scores above 0.

V is pared back by 1 base and J by 6 bases, with 12 bases lying between the germline termini. CDR3 length: 14 amino acids, cysteine to phenylalanine. Only CDR3 DNA remains: 42 bases, in frame from the first base. CDR1 and CDR2 (SGDLS, YYNGEE) derive from the germline V gene. Libraries were constructed by the immunoSEQ multiplex PCR assay. The study's own analysis went as follows. A statistical classification framework was built to diagnose cytomegalovirus status from the catalog of TCR beta chain sequences. Drawn from immuneACCESS, this table holds only the in-frame rearrangements with V and J called that TCRdb kept. Clones are partly lost; checked studies trace under half to an unresolved V gene and leave the rest unexplained. D and trimming come from the DNA, and the V and J calls and clone size come from that table. The table for this sample lists about 260,000 clones; roughly 88% of them were counted only once. Approximately 3.1% of the sample comes from the top ten.

The donors belonged to the validation cohort of over a hundred subjects, which was separate from the approximately 700-subject first cohort. The rearranged chain carries TRBV9 and TRBJ2-3; the D region possibly corresponds to TRBD2 (6 bases align). The source of this sequence is a woman in her 30s in good health and CMV-seronegative. The sample was PBMCs. The CDR3 region: CASSVYGSPDTQYF. The DNA sequence is as follows: TGTGCCAGCAGCGTATACGGGAGTCCCGATACGCAGTATTTT.